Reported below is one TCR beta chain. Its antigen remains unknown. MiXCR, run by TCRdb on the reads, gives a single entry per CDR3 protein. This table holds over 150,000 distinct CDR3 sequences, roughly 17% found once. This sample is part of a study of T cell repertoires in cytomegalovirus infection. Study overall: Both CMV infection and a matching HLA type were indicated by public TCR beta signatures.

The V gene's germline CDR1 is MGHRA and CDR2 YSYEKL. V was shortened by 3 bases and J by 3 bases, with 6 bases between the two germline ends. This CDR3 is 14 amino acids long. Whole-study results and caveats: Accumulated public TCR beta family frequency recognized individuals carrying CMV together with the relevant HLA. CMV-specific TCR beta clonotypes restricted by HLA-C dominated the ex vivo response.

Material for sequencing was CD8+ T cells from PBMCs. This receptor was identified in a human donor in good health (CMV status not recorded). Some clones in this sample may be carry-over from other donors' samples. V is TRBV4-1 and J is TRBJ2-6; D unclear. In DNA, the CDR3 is TGCGCCAGCAGCCACAGCAATGGGGCCAACGTCCTGACTTTC. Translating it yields CASSHSNGANVLTF.